The following is a T cell receptor beta chain sequence with its context. Its antigen is not identified. Once cultured for under 11 days, the cells underwent separation to obtain CD4+ T cells. The V and J ends lost 0 bases and 8 bases respectively, with 14 bases between them. This CDR3 is built from 15 residues. Germline loops: CDR1 LGHNA, CDR2 YSLEER. The data were produced by immunoSEQ multiplex PCR, yet TCRdb's version contains in-frame clones alone and is incomplete. The sample lists 35,000 to 40,000 clones, roughly 82% occurring once. The data belong to a study of vaccination effects on CD4 cells after COVID-19. Overall study results and limits: The study enrolled few convalescent patients and sampled no early post-infection timepoints. The study found marked clonal contraction of infection- and vaccine-induced clones late after vaccination.

The sample here was CD4+ T cells from PBMCs cultured without peptide, taken before COVID-19 vaccination. This chain connects TRBV4-3 to TRBJ2-1, with a weak D call TRBD1 (6 bases). The receptor comes from a human donor who received a COVID-19 vaccine. CDR3 bases: TGCGCCAGCAGCCAAGATTTACAGGGCCGACATGAGCAGTTCTTC. Amino acid sequence: CASSQDLQGRHEQFF.